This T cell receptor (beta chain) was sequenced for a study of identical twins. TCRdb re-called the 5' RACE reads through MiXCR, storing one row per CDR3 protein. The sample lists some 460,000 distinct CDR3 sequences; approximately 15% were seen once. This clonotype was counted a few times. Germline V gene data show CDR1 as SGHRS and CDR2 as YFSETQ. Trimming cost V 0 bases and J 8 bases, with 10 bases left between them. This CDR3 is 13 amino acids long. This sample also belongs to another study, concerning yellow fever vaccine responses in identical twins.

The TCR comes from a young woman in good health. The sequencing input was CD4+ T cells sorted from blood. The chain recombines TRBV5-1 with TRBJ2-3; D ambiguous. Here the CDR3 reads CASSLDPTGTQYF. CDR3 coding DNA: TGCGCCAGCAGCTTGGATCCGACGGGTACGCAGTATTTT.